Below are 24 T cell receptor beta chains sequenced from a single sample in a study of T cell clonotyping in hematopoietic cell transplantation. Assay used: immunoSEQ multiplex PCR; TCRdb lists only in-frame clones, some missing. The sample carries tens of thousands of clones, about 93% recorded once. Sequences were derived from PBMCs, sampled 100 days after allogeneic stem cell transplant. All receptors derive from a female patient aged 45-60 years who had an allogeneic stem cell transplant from a related donor, so the T cells may come from the graft donor. Some clones in this sample may be carry-over from other donors' samples.

This chain uses TRBV6-1 with TRBJ1-5; D call uncertain. The CDR3 spans 14 residues. V was pared by 3 bases and J by 1 base, with 7 bases between. Germline V gene sequence: CDR1 MNHNS, CDR2 SASEGT. Here the CDR3 reads CASSEYASNQPQHF. CDR3 coding DNA: TGTGCCAGCAGTGAGTACGCCAGCAATCAGCCCCAGCATTTT.

CDR3 sequence (DNA): TGCGCCAGCAGCTTGGGGTACGGGGGGCTTGGCACAGATACGCAGTATTTT. Protein product: CASSLGYGGLGTDTQYF. V and J are TRBV5-1 and TRBJ2-3; TRBD2 is a possible D gene (7 bases). The V and J ends lost 0 bases and 1 base respectively, with 15 bases between them. This CDR3 region has 17 residues. Germline loops: CDR1 SGHRS, CDR2 YFSETQ. Full variable domain (missing parts from reference TRBV5-1 and TRBJ2-3): KAGVTQTPRYLIKTRGQQVTLSCSPISGHRSVSWYQQTPGQGLQFLFEYFSETQRNKGNFPGRFSGRQFSNSRSEMNVSTLELGDSALYLCASSLGYGGLGTDTQYFGPGTRLTVL.

The chain uses TRBV19 and TRBJ2-7, with no clear D. Germline V gene lookup returns CDR1 LNHDA and CDR2 SQIVND (reference sequence). V was shortened by 0 bases and J by 5 bases, with 20 bases between the two germline ends. This CDR3 is 17 amino acids long. CDR3 amino acids: CASSIDARLGRLHEQYF. The CDR3 region has the DNA TGTGCCAGTAGTATAGATGCCCGGCTGGGCCGGCTCCACGAGCAGTACTTC.

As DNA, the CDR3 is TGTGCCAGCAGTGAACTAGCGACCTACGAGCAGTACTTC. Translation: CASSELATYEQYF. J is TRBJ2-7 and V is TRBV25-1; D may be TRBD2 (6 bases). CDR3 size: 13 residues. The V end was cut by 2 bases, the J end by 2 bases, with 7 bases between. Germline V lookup: CDR1 MGHDK, CDR2 SYGVNS.

The rearrangement joins TRBV5-5 to TRBJ1-2; D may be TRBD1 (5 bases). V shed 3 bases and J shed 0 bases, with 15 bases lying between them. Germline loops: CDR1 SGHKS, CDR2 YYEKEE (reference sequence). This CDR3 spans 16 amino acids. CDR3 sequence: CASSWSAGRSNYGYTF. The CDR3, as DNA: TGTGCCAGCAGCTGGTCGGCAGGGCGATCTAACTATGGCTACACCTTC.

J is TRBJ2-1 and V is TRBV29-1, with unresolved D. The germline V gene encodes CDR1 SQVTM and CDR2 ANQGSEA. Trimming stripped 5 bases from V and 10 bases from J, with 9 bases between. This CDR3 has 10 amino acids. CDR3 bases: TGCAGCGTTTTAGTAGCCGAGCAGTTCTTC. Protein: CSVLVAEQFF.

By share, this clone counts as medium-sized (0.01 to 0.1%). This rearrangement joins TRBV30 to TRBJ1-1, with a possible D match to TRBD1 (5 bases). V shed 0 bases and J shed 8 bases, with 10 bases lying between them. The CDR3 is made up of 12 amino acids. In germline, CDR1 is GTSNPN, CDR2 SVGIG (reference sequence). Here the CDR3 reads CAWSVRGREAFF. In DNA form, the CDR3 reads TGTGCCTGGAGTGTACGGGGCAGGGAAGCTTTCTTT.

The chain joins TRBV11-2 to TRBJ2-7, with 11 bases fitting TRBD2. J was trimmed by 0 bases and V by 7 bases; bases with no gene match: 5. The CDR3 is made up of 15 amino acids. In germline, CDR1 is SGHAT, CDR2 FQNNGV. CDR3 in amino acids: CASNFGTSGSYEQYF. The CDR3 DNA sequence: TGTGCCAGCAACTTTGGGACTAGCGGCTCCTACGAGCAGTACTTC. The variable domain in full, with the rest retrieved from reference TRBV11-2 and TRBJ2-7, is EAGVAQSPRYKIIEKRQSVAFWCNPISGHATLYWYQQILGQGPKLLIQFQNNGVVDDSQLPKDRFSAERLKGVDSTLKIQPAKLEDSAVYLCASNFGTSGSYEQYFGPGTRLTVT.

The chain recombines TRBV7-9 with TRBJ1-2; TRBD1 matches at 8 bases. Germline V lookup: CDR1 SEHNR, CDR2 FQNEAQ (reference sequence). This CDR3 comprises 15 residues. The V segment lost 8 bases and the J segment 4 bases; nucleotides outside the gene matches: 12. The chain's CDR3 is CASGPGQVTFYGYTF. In DNA form, the CDR3 reads TGTGCCAGCGGACCGGGACAGGTGACCTTCTATGGCTACACCTTC.

The CDR3 bases are TGTGCCAGCAGTTCTCACGGGGACACCGGCGACACTGAAGCTTTCTTT. Its translation is CASSSHGDTGDTEAFF. The V and J genes are TRBV6-5 and TRBJ1-1, with D tentatively TRBD1 (6 bases). The V end lost 4 bases, the J end lost 3 bases, and 18 bases lay between the germline ends. The CDR3 loop spans 16 amino acids. The germline V gene encodes CDR1 MNHEY and CDR2 SVGAGI.

In this sample, this clone turned up once. This chain links TRBV27 with TRBJ2-3; tentatively, D is TRBD2 (5 bases). The CDR3 extends over 14 amino acids. Looked up from germline, CDR1 is MNHEY and CDR2 is SMNVEV (reference sequence). V gave up 6 bases and J gave up 0 bases, with 10 bases separating them. The chain's CDR3 is CASRVGGSTDTQYF. CDR3 nucleotide sequence: TGTGCCAGCAGGGTTGGCGGGAGCACAGATACGCAGTATTTT.

The chain has TRBV30 and TRBJ2-7; D is ambiguous. Germline CDR1 and CDR2: GTSNPN and SVGIG (reference sequence). V was clipped by 4 bases and J by 2 bases, with 9 bases between them. This CDR3 contains 12 residues. The CDR3 sequence is CAWIPRTYEQYF. The CDR3 DNA reads TGTGCCTGGATCCCCAGAACCTACGAGCAGTACTTC.

The V call is TRBV30, the J call TRBJ1-2; no clear D. Trimming removed 5 bases from V and 4 bases from J, with 8 bases in between. CDR3 length equals 11 residues. Germline assignment: CDR1 GTSNPN and CDR2 SVGIG (reference sequence). The CDR3 coding sequence is TGTGCCTGGGGCGACATCTATGGCTACACCTTC. This sequence encodes CAWGDIYGYTF.

This clone has a single count. V and J are TRBV4-1 and TRBJ1-4; D gene unclear. Trimming cost V 0 bases and J 8 bases, with 7 bases left between them. CDR3 size: 13 residues. Germline CDR1 is MGHRA and CDR2 is YSYEKL. The CDR3 reads CASSQDQREKLFF. In DNA, the CDR3 is TGCGCCAGCAGCCAAGATCAAAGGGAAAAACTGTTTTTT.

V gene TRBV4-3 combines with J gene TRBJ1-1, with D perhaps matching TRBD1 (5 bases). The CDR3 length is 16 residues. Germline lookup yields CDR1 LGHNA and CDR2 YSLEER. The ends were cut back, 1 base at V and 4 bases at J, with 16 bases in the middle. CDR3 in DNA: TGCGCCAGCAGCCAAGCCGGTGAGGGGCGGAGCACTGAAGCTTTCTTT. Residues: CASSQAGEGRSTEAFF.

The chain couples TRBV27 to TRBJ2-3, with TRBD2 matching over 8 bases. The CDR3 extends over 14 amino acids. The trim removed 10 bases at V and 2 bases at J, leaving 8 bases unmatched. CDR1 and CDR2 from the germline V gene are MNHEY and SMNVEV (reference sequence). CDR3 DNA: TGTGCCATCGGGGGGGAGGGATTCACAGATACGCAGTATTTT. It codes for CAIGGEGFTDTQYF.

V and J are TRBV5-1 and TRBJ2-5; perhaps TRBD1 as D (6 bases). Trimming took off 4 bases at V and 5 bases at J, with 12 bases between the two ends. The germline V gene has CDR1 SGHRS and CDR2 YFSETQ. The CDR3 has 13 amino acids. The CDR3 bases are TGCGCCAGCAGCAATCAGGGGATGGAGACCCAGTACTTC. This sequence encodes CASSNQGMETQYF.

This clone was detected only once. The CDR3 loop is CASSFQLSTEAFF. CDR3 DNA sequence: TGTGCCAGCAGCTTCCAGCTCTCTACAGAAGCTTTCTTT. The chain has TRBV7-9 and TRBJ1-1; D is uncertain. Trimming cost V 3 bases and J 8 bases, with 13 bases left between them. This CDR3 has 13 amino acids. Germline V lookup: CDR1 SEHNR, CDR2 FQNEAQ (reference sequence).

The chain joins TRBV5-5 to TRBJ2-7; no firm D call. This CDR3 region has 11 residues. CDR1 is SGHKS, CDR2 YYEKEE, per germline (reference sequence). V lost 0 bases and J lost 5, with 3 bases in between. The DNA for the CDR3 is TGTGCCAGCAGCTTGGCCCACGAGCAGTACTTC. This codes for CASSLAHEQYF.

This chain joins TRBV19 and TRBJ2-7; 9 bases align to TRBD1. Trimming took 4 bases from V and 3 from J; bases not matched to a gene: 4. Germline CDR1 LNHDA, CDR2 SQIVND (reference sequence). The CDR3 covers 14 residues. The CDR3 here is CASSNRDRVYEQYF. CDR3 DNA: TGTGCCAGTAGTAACCGGGACAGGGTCTACGAGCAGTACTTC. The entire variable domain, with the rest obtained from reference TRBV19 and TRBJ2-7, is as follows: DGGITQSPKYLFRKEGQNVTLSCEQNLNHDAMYWYRQDPGQGLRLIYYSQIVNDFQKGDIAEGYSVSREKKESFPLTVTSAQKNPTAFYLCASSNRDRVYEQYFGPGTRLTVT.

The chain recombines TRBV6-6 with TRBJ1-1; 8 nucleotides agree with TRBD1. Germline-derived CDR1 and CDR2 are MNHNY and SVGAGI (reference sequence). CDR3 length: 16 residues. V was pared by 2 bases and J by 8 bases, with 13 bases of the junction left unmatched. The CDR3 here is CASSYLPGQGLGEAFF. Here the CDR3 DNA reads TGTGCCAGCAGTTACCTCCCCGGACAGGGATTGGGCGAAGCTTTCTTT.

The CDR3 coding sequence is TGTGCCAGCAGTGATTCGACAGGGGATCGGGAAAACATTCAGTACTTC. It is translated as CASSDSTGDRENIQYF. J is TRBJ2-4 and V is TRBV6-1, with 8 nucleotides matching TRBD1. The CDR3 is 16 residues long. The V gene end was trimmed by 3 bases and the J gene end by 5 bases; junction bases not matched to a gene: 9. CDR1 is MNHNS, CDR2 SASEGT, per germline.

The rearrangement uses TRBV5-6 and TRBJ2-5; 7 bases are shared with TRBD1. This CDR3 comprises 13 residues. CDR1 and CDR2 from the germline V gene are SGHDT and YYEEEE. The J segment lost 1 base and the V segment lost 3 bases, leaving 0 bases of the junction unmatched. DNA for the CDR3: TGTGCCAGCAGCTGGGACAGCCAAGAGACCCAGTACTTC. It is translated as CASSWDSQETQYF.

The rearrangement joins TRBV5-1 to TRBJ2-5; 10 nucleotides match TRBD2. V lost 5 bases and J lost 1; bases outside the gene matches: 5. The CDR3 spans 15 residues. Germline CDR1 SGHRS, CDR2 YFSETQ. DNA for the CDR3: TGCGCCAGCAGTGGGGGACTAGCGTTCCAAGAGACCCAGTACTTC. Protein sequence: CASSGGLAFQETQYF.